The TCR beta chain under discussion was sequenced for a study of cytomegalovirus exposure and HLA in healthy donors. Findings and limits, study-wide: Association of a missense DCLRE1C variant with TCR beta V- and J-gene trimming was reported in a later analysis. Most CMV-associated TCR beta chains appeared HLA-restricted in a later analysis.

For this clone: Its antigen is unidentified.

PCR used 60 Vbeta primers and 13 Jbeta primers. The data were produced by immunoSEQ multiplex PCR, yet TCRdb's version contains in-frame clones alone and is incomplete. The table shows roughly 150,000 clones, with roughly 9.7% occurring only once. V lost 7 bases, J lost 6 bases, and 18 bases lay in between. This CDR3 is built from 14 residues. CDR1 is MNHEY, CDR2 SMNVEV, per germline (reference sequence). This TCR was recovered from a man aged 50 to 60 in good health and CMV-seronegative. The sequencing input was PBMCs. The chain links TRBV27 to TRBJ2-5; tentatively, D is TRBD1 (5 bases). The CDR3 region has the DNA TGTGCCAGCACTAATACCAGGGAAAGCAAGACCCAGTACTTC. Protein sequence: CASTNTRESKTQYF.